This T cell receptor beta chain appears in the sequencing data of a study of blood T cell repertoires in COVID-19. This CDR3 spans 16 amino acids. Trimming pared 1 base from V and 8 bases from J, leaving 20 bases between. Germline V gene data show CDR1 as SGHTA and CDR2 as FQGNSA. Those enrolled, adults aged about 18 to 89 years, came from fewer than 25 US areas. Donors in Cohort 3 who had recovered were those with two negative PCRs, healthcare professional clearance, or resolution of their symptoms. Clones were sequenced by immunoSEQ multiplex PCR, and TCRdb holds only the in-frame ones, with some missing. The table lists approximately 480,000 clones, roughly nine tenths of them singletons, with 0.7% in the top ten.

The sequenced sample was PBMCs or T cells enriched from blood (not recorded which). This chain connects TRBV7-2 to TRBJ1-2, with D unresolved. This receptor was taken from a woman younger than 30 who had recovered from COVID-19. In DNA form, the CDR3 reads TGTGCCAGCAGCTTAGTGACGGGTTCCGGAGGAGGAGGCTACACCTTC. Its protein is CASSLVTGSGGGGYTF. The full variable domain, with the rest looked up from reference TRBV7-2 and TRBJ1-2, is GAGVSQSPSNKVTEKGKDVELRCDPISGHTALYWYRQSLGQGLEFLIYFQGNSAPDKSGLPSDRFSAERTGGSVSTLTIQRTQQEDSAVYLCASSLVTGSGGGGYTFGSGTRLTVV.